The 5 T cell receptor beta chains given below trace back to one sample, sequenced in a study of beta chain features in type 1 diabetes. Whole-study results and caveats: Shortening that was moderate but significant affected the TCRB CDR3s of Type 1 diabetes patients in all four CD4+ subsets.

For these receptors, no antigen is known. Since all of the isolated RNA was reverse transcribed, expressed TCRB transcripts were what got sequenced. Sequenced by immunoSEQ multiplex PCR; TCRdb stores in-frame clones only, minus some. The repertoire holds about 700,000 clones, roughly an eighth seen once, with less than 0.025% in the top ten. Sequencing was performed on naive CD4+ T cells from blood. The source of these receptors is a man aged 18-30 years with type 1 diabetes.

This clone has just a few counts. The chain couples TRBV7-2 to TRBJ1-5; 8 bases align to TRBD1. Germline CDR1 reads SGHTA; CDR2 reads FQGNSA. V lost 5 bases to trimming and J lost 5 bases; unmatched junction nucleotides: 11. The CDR3 totals 16 residues. CDR3 residues: CASSLAGTGNHQPQHF. The CDR3 region has the DNA TGTGCCAGCAGCCTCGCCGGGACAGGAAACCATCAGCCCCAGCATTTT.

The sample holds a few counts of this clone. The same CDR3 also results from other DNA sequences found in this sample. The gene calls are TRBV30 and TRBJ2-3; D remains unclear. The germline V gene encodes CDR1 GTSNPN and CDR2 SVGIG (reference sequence). The CDR3 extends over 12 amino acids. V lost 0 bases to trimming and J lost 3 bases, with 4 bases between them. The CDR3: CAWSVGTDTQYF. The DNA of the CDR3 is TGTGCCTGGAGTGTGGGGACAGATACGCAGTATTTT.

The V call is TRBV2, the J call TRBJ1-5; TRBD1 is a possible D gene (5 bases). The CDR3 has 17 amino acids. CDR1 is SNHLY, CDR2 FYNNEI, per germline. Trimming took 0 bases from V and 5 from J, leaving 17 bases between them. The CDR3 here is CASSEATWGSLDQPQHF. DNA for the CDR3: TGTGCCAGCAGTGAAGCCACATGGGGCAGCCTAGATCAGCCCCAGCATTTT.

CDR3 protein: CSAAIAEKLFF. DNA for the CDR3: TGCAGTGCTGCTATCGCCGAAAAACTGTTTTTT. The chain recombines TRBV20-1 with TRBJ1-4; D not certain. This CDR3 is 11 amino acids long. V was pared by 5 bases and J by 8 bases, with 9 bases between. CDR1 and CDR2 from the germline V gene are DFQATT and SNEGSKA (reference sequence).

V gene TRBV27 combines with J gene TRBJ2-3; D is perhaps TRBD2 (6 bases). The CDR3 spans 14 residues. V was pared by 6 bases and J by 6 bases, with 16 bases between. In germline, CDR1 is MNHEY, CDR2 SMNVEV (reference sequence). The CDR3 loop reads CASSFVLAGDTQYF. The CDR3 nucleotides read TGTGCCAGCAGCTTCGTACTAGCAGGGGATACGCAGTATTTT.